The entry that follows covers one T cell receptor beta chain sequence. The antigen is undetermined. Assay: immunoSEQ multiplex PCR; the TCRdb copy retains only in-frame clones and omits some. The sample lists under 60,000 clones; about 86% were seen once. The time point: pretreatment peripheral blood. Metastatic or locally advanced urothelial carcinoma was present in the patients. Patient sample counts ranged from 1 to 8, pretreatment and on-treatment. This entry belongs to a study of PD-L1 blockade in urothelial cancer. Germline V CDR1 and CDR2: SNHLY, FYNNEI. The V gene lost 4 bases and the J gene lost 3 bases, with 2 bases spanning the gap. CDR3 length equals 11 residues. Regarding the study as a whole: Durable-benefit patients had greater expansion of tumor-associated blood clones at 3 weeks.

This TCR derives from a man between 70 and 80 years old with urothelial cancer. This chain connects TRBV2 to TRBJ2-3; D uncertain. Sample: PBMCs, taken around atezolizumab (anti-PD-L1) treatment. The CDR3, as DNA: TGTGCCAGCAGTGTAACAGATACGCAGTATTTT. Translation: CASSVTDTQYF.